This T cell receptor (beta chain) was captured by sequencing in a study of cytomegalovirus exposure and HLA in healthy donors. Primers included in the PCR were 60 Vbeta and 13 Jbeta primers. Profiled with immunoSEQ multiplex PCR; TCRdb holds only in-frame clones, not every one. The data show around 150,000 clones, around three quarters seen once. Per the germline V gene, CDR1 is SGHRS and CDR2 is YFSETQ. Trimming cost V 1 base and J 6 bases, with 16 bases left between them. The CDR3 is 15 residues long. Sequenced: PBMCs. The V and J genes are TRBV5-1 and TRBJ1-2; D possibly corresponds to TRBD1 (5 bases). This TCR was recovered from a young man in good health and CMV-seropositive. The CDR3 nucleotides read TGCGCCAGCAGCTTGAGACAGCCTCAAGGGGATGGCTACACCTTC. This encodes CASSLRQPQGDGYTF.